The 30 T cell receptor beta chains given below trace back to one sample, sequenced in a study of T cells after somatic rescue of genetic block. Clones were sequenced by immunoSEQ multiplex PCR, and TCRdb holds only the in-frame ones, with some missing. The sample shows around 10,000 clones, around 69% of them seen only once. Input material: peripheral blood mononuclear cells (PBMCs). These receptors were obtained from a boy aged 5-17 years.

This clone appeared once. The chain uses TRBV9 and TRBJ1-3; tentatively, D is TRBD1 (6 bases). The ends were cut back, 4 bases at V and 2 bases at J, with 16 bases in the middle. The CDR3 extends over 16 amino acids. Looked up from germline, CDR1 is SGDLS and CDR2 is YYNGEE. The DNA of the CDR3 is TGTGCCAGCAGCCCCGGCCCCGGGGGGCCTGGAAACACCATATATTTT. Translation: CASSPGPGGPGNTIYF.

The chain carries TRBV19 and TRBJ2-3; the match to TRBD2 covers 12 bases. There are 15 residues in the CDR3. Looked up from germline, CDR1 is LNHDA and CDR2 is SQIVND (reference sequence). V shed 6 bases, J shed 4 bases, and the junction held 5 bases outside the gene matches. CDR3 amino acids: CASRLGLAGPDTQYF. DNA for the CDR3: TGTGCCAGTAGACTCGGACTAGCGGGACCAGATACGCAGTATTTT.

This chain links TRBV28 with TRBJ1-2; no clear D. Germline CDR1 MDHEN, CDR2 SYDVKM. V lost 6 bases and J 0 bases, leaving 14 bases between the germline ends. This CDR3 is 15 amino acids long. The CDR3 DNA is TGTGCCAGCAGCCCCCCATGGGGAGCTAACTATGGCTACACCTTC. Translated, it gives CASSPPWGANYGYTF.

This clone was seen a single time. The gene calls are TRBV4-2 and TRBJ2-3, with D tentatively TRBD1 (6 bases). This CDR3 contains 14 residues. Germline V gene sequence: CDR1 LGHNA, CDR2 YNFKEQ. Between the trimmed V and J ends, which lost 3 bases and 4 bases, there was a span of 11 bases. For the CDR3, the DNA is TGTGCCAGCAGCCAGATGGGACACTCAGATACGCAGTATTTT. Protein: CASSQMGHSDTQYF.

The rearrangement links TRBV6-6 to TRBJ1-3, with TRBD1 as a possible D gene (6 bases). The CDR3 runs 15 residues. CDR1 MNHNY and CDR2 SVGAGI come from the germline V gene (reference sequence). The germline V and J ends were trimmed by 6 bases and 0 bases, with 12 bases remaining between them. This CDR3 is CASRLDRHSGNTIYF. CDR3 DNA sequence: TGTGCCAGCAGATTAGACAGGCACTCTGGAAACACCATATATTTT.

The chain employs TRBV7-4 and TRBJ2-3, with 12 bases aligning to TRBD2. The trim removed 2 bases at V and 5 bases at J, leaving 2 bases unmatched. The CDR3 contains 15 residues. CDR1 is SGHVT and CDR2 is SQSDAQ in the germline V gene. In nucleotides, the CDR3 is TGTGCCAGCAGCTTACTAGCGGGAGGGAAAGATACGCAGTATTTT. Amino acids: CASSLLAGGKDTQYF. The full variable domain, its missing parts supplied by reference TRBV7-4 and TRBJ2-3, is GAGVSQSPRYKVAKRGRDVALRCDSISGHVTLYWYRQTLGQGSEVLTYSQSDAQRDKSGRPSGRFSAERPERSVSTLKIQRTEQGDSAVYLCASSLLAGGKDTQYFGPGTRLTVL.

The chain recombines TRBV6-6 with TRBJ2-7; TRBD2 agrees at 9 bases. Germline loops: CDR1 MNHNY, CDR2 SVGAGI (reference sequence). Trimming took 2 bases from V and 2 from J; bases not matched to a gene: 4. There are 15 residues in the CDR3. CDR3 DNA: TGTGCCAGCAGTTACGGACTAGCGAACACCTACGAGCAGTACTTC. Translated, it gives CASSYGLANTYEQYF.

The chain recombines TRBV7-3 with TRBJ1-1; 7 bases map to TRBD1. The V gene end was trimmed by 4 bases and the J gene end by 4 bases; junction bases not matched to a gene: 3. The CDR3 is 13 amino acids. Germline V lookup: CDR1 SGHTA, CDR2 FQGTGA. CDR3 nucleotide sequence: TGTGCCAGCAGCTCACAGGGGTCCACTGAAGCTTTCTTT. Protein product: CASSSQGSTEAFF.

This rearrangement joins TRBV5-1 to TRBJ2-2; TRBD1 is a possible D gene (6 bases). V lost 4 bases and J 5 bases, leaving 12 bases between the germline ends. Germline values: CDR1 SGHRS, CDR2 YFSETQ. CDR3 length equals 14 residues. CDR3 loop: CASSVQGRTGELFF. The DNA of the CDR3 is TGCGCCAGCAGCGTACAGGGTCGGACCGGGGAGCTGTTTTTT.

The rearrangement joins TRBV18 to TRBJ2-1; D gene unclear. Germline assignment: CDR1 KGHSH and CDR2 LQKENI. V was shortened by 3 bases and J by 2 bases, with 11 bases between the two germline ends. The CDR3 covers 15 residues. The CDR3 DNA sequence: TGTGCCAGCTCACCTACAAGGGTAACCTACAATGAGCAGTTCTTC. This translates into CASSPTRVTYNEQFF.

This chain joins TRBV27 and TRBJ2-1, with TRBD1 matching 9 bases. Germline-derived CDR1 and CDR2 are MNHEY and SMNVEV (reference sequence). Trimming removed 5 bases from V and 5 bases from J; junction bases left unmatched: 7. There are 15 residues in the CDR3. In DNA form, the CDR3 reads TGTGCCAGCAGTCCCTACAGGGGGCGCGACAATGAGCAGTTCTTC. Its protein product is CASSPYRGRDNEQFF.

A single count supports this clone. The V gene is TRBV4-2, the J gene TRBJ2-7; 11 nucleotides align to TRBD1. The CDR3 contains 16 residues. Per the germline V gene, CDR1 is LGHNA and CDR2 is YNFKEQ. V lost 3 bases to trimming and J lost 2 bases; unmatched junction nucleotides: 6. The CDR3, as DNA: TGTGCCAGCAGCCAGTTATGGGGACAGGGGGCCTACGAGCAGTACTTC. Its protein product is CASSQLWGQGAYEQYF.

In the case of this clone: Distinct nucleotide sequences in the sample also encode this CDR3. V is TRBV7-3 and J is TRBJ1-1; D is ambiguous. This CDR3 spans 13 amino acids. V shed 1 base and J shed 1 base, with 4 bases lying between them. Germline-derived CDR1 and CDR2 are SGHTA and FQGTGA. CDR3 coding DNA: TGTGCCAGCAGCTTAAATCAGAACACTGAAGCTTTCTTT. It encodes CASSLNQNTEAFF. Based on the CDR3 plus reference TRBV7-3 and TRBJ1-1, the full variable domain is GAGVSQTPSNKVTEKGKYVELRCDPISGHTALYWYRQSLGQGPEFLIYFQGTGAADDSGLPNDRFFAVRPEGSVSTLKIQRTERGDSAVYLCASSLNQNTEAFFGQGTRLTVV.

The chain is built from TRBV6-5 and TRBJ2-1; possibly TRBD1 or TRBD2 for D (5 bases each). Trimming removed 4 bases at V and 0 bases at J, with 13 bases between. CDR3 length equals 16 residues. The germline gives CDR1 MNHEY, CDR2 SVGAGI. The CDR3 loop reads CASSLTRGRSYNEQFF. CDR3 in DNA: TGTGCCAGCAGTTTAACTAGGGGCCGCTCCTACAATGAGCAGTTCTTC.

The rearrangement joins TRBV28 to TRBJ1-2; D remains ambiguous. The V end lost 3 bases, the J end lost 6 bases, and 5 bases lay between the germline ends. CDR3 length equals 11 residues. Per germline, CDR1 MDHEN and CDR2 SYDVKM. The CDR3 nucleotides read TGTGCCAGCAGTTTCCGTCATGGCTACACCTTC. It specifies CASSFRHGYTF.

This chain connects TRBV4-1 to TRBJ2-5; TRBD2 matches 9 bases. Germline lookup yields CDR1 MGHRA and CDR2 YSYEKL. This CDR3 region has 16 residues. V lost 0 bases and J lost 5; bases outside the gene matches: 7. DNA of the CDR3: TGCGCCAGCAGCCAAGATACGCGGGGGGGCCAGGAGACCCAGTACTTC. It translates to CASSQDTRGGQETQYF.

The chain carries TRBV7-3 and TRBJ1-2; a weak D match, TRBD1 (5 bases). Germline CDR1 reads SGHTA; CDR2 reads FQGTGA. V shed 2 bases and J shed 2 bases, with 6 bases lying between them. The CDR3 length is 13 residues. CDR3 region: CASSLQGNYGYTF. The CDR3 DNA follows: TGTGCCAGCAGCTTACAGGGAAACTATGGCTACACCTTC. Based on the CDR3 plus reference TRBV7-3 and TRBJ1-2, the full variable domain is GAGVSQTPSNKVTEKGKYVELRCDPISGHTALYWYRQSLGQGPEFLIYFQGTGAADDSGLPNDRFFAVRPEGSVSTLKIQRTERGDSAVYLCASSLQGNYGYTFGSGTRLTVV.

This clone was observed once. The chain employs TRBV5-4 and TRBJ2-5; perhaps TRBD2 as D (5 bases). Trimming pared 0 bases from V and 0 bases from J, leaving 12 bases between. The CDR3 has 16 amino acids. From germline, CDR1 is SGHNT and CDR2 YYREEE (reference sequence). CDR3 amino acids: CASSLGDRGYQETQYF. The CDR3 nucleotides read TGTGCCAGCAGCTTGGGGGATCGCGGGTACCAAGAGACCCAGTACTTC.

The V call is TRBV5-1, the J call TRBJ2-7, with 7 bases aligning to TRBD1. Germline V gene sequence: CDR1 SGHRS, CDR2 YFSETQ. J lost 4 bases, V lost 1 base, and 5 bases had no gene match. The CDR3 length is 14 residues. The CDR3 nucleotides read TGCGCCAGCAGCTTGCAACTGACAGGGTACGAGCAGTACTTC. As protein: CASSLQLTGYEQYF.

CDR3 loop: CAISLGTGTQYF. In DNA, the CDR3 is TGTGCCATCAGTCTTGGAACGGGTACGCAGTATTTT. V is TRBV10-3 and J is TRBJ2-3; D not resolved. Per the germline V gene, CDR1 is ENHRY and CDR2 is SYGVKD. The V end was cut by 5 bases, the J end by 8 bases, with 11 bases between. This CDR3 is built from 12 residues.

The chain recombines TRBV7-9 with TRBJ2-1; TRBD1 matches at 10 bases. V lost 6 bases to trimming and J lost 3 bases; unmatched junction nucleotides: 5. Germline V gene sequence: CDR1 SEHNR, CDR2 FQNEAQ (reference sequence). CDR3 length: 15 residues. The CDR3 protein is CASSPGQGYYNEQFF. The CDR3 DNA sequence: TGTGCCAGCAGTCCGGGACAGGGGTACTACAATGAGCAGTTCTTC.

This clone was seen more than once but under ten times. The chain recombines TRBV21-1 with TRBJ2-7; the table's TRBD2 call for D was not verified on the DNA. TRBV21-1 is a pseudogene locus. The length of the CDR3 is 17 residues. The CDR3 bases are TGTGCCAGCAGCAAAGTCCCGCTAGCGGGAGAGACCTACGAGCAGTACTTC. Amino acid sequence: CASSKVPLAGETYEQYF.

The chain joins TRBV6-5 to TRBJ2-7; D is uncertain. V lost 8 bases and J 7 bases, leaving 3 bases between the germline ends. This CDR3 contains 8 residues. Germline-derived CDR1 and CDR2 are MNHEY and SVGAGI. CDR3 DNA sequence: TGTGCCAGCCTGGAGCAGTACTTC. As protein: CASLEQYF.

The rearrangement links TRBV7-8 to TRBJ1-4, with TRBD1 matching over 7 bases. The germline V gene encodes CDR1 SGHVS and CDR2 FQNEAQ. The CDR3 has 15 residues. V lost 2 bases, J lost 3 bases, and 3 bases stayed unmatched. The CDR3 region is CASSLWTGPNEKLFF. For the CDR3, the DNA is TGTGCCAGCAGCTTATGGACAGGCCCTAATGAAAAACTGTTTTTT.

The chain carries TRBV7-9 and TRBJ2-2; D uncertain. Germline V CDR1 and CDR2: SEHNR, FQNEAQ (reference sequence). V lost 4 bases and J 1 base, leaving 7 bases between the germline ends. This CDR3 is built from 14 residues. The CDR3 spells CASSSHLNTGELFF. The CDR3 region has the DNA TGTGCCAGCAGCTCCCATCTGAACACCGGGGAGCTGTTTTTT.

V usage is TRBV6-1 and J usage is TRBJ2-7; no firm D call. Germline CDR1 reads MNHNS; CDR2 reads SASEGT. This CDR3 has 15 residues. Trimming stripped 1 base from V and 4 bases from J, with 14 bases between. CDR3 DNA: TGTGCCAGCAGTGAAGTATCATTCCCTAGGTACGAGCAGTACTTC. Translation: CASSEVSFPRYEQYF.

The chain has TRBV10-3 and TRBJ2-7; a possible D gene is TRBD2 (7 bases). The CDR3 consists of 15 residues. CDR1 ENHRY and CDR2 SYGVKD come from the germline V gene. V was cut by 4 bases and J by 2 bases, with 15 bases left in between. The CDR3 reads CAISATGRGPYEQYF. In DNA form, the CDR3 reads TGTGCCATCAGTGCCACAGGGAGGGGCCCCTACGAGCAGTACTTC.

V gene TRBV27 combines with J gene TRBJ1-1; weak D call: TRBD1 (6 bases). CDR1 and CDR2 from the germline V gene are MNHEY and SMNVEV (reference sequence). This CDR3 region has 15 residues. V dropped 0 bases and J dropped 2 bases, with 10 bases sitting between them. The CDR3 spells CASSLSAGANTEAFF. CDR3 sequence (DNA): TGTGCCAGCAGTTTATCTGCAGGGGCCAACACTGAAGCTTTCTTT.

The chain has TRBV19 and TRBJ1-4; D not resolved. V lost 8 bases to trimming and J lost 8 bases, with 15 bases between them. The CDR3 has 13 amino acids. CDR1 is LNHDA and CDR2 is SQIVND in the germline V gene (reference sequence). The CDR3 DNA is TGTGCCAGTCGGGTGGGCGTTTACGAAAAACTGTTTTTT. Translation gives CASRVGVYEKLFF.

The chain carries TRBV29-1 and TRBJ2-2, with a possible D match to TRBD1 (6 bases). V shed 6 bases and J shed 1 base, with 9 bases lying between them. CDR3 length: 13 amino acids. Looked up from germline, CDR1 is SQVTM and CDR2 is ANQGSEA. CDR3 sequence: CSVNRVNTGELFF. In nucleotides, the CDR3 is TGCAGCGTCAACAGGGTGAACACCGGGGAGCTGTTTTTT.